One sample yielded the 29 T cell receptor beta chains listed below, sequenced in a study of cytomegalovirus exposure and HLA in healthy donors. PCR primers comprised 60 Vbeta and 13 Jbeta primers. Measured with immunoSEQ multiplex PCR; TCRdb has only the in-frame clones, and not every one. The sample holds around 100,000 clones; around four fifths are singletons and the top ten take 3% to 4%. The sample consisted of PBMCs. The receptor source for this set is a man under 40 in good health and CMV-seropositive.

This clone occurred once. The chain is built from TRBV11-2 and TRBJ2-2; D remains unclear. The CDR3 is made up of 15 amino acids. Germline CDR1 SGHAT, CDR2 FQNNGV. V was trimmed by 1 base and J by 0 bases, leaving 6 bases between them. The CDR3, as DNA: TGTGCCAGCAGCTTAGGACTGACGAACACCGGGGAGCTGTTTTTT. Translation gives CASSLGLTNTGELFF. The full variable domain, its missing parts supplied by reference TRBV11-2 and TRBJ2-2, is EAGVAQSPRYKIIEKRQSVAFWCNPISGHATLYWYQQILGQGPKLLIQFQNNGVVDDSQLPKDRFSAERLKGVDSTLKIQPAKLEDSAVYLCASSLGLTNTGELFFGEGSRLTVL.

The chain links TRBV5-4 to TRBJ2-4, with D possibly matching TRBD2 (5 bases). Germline V gene lookup returns CDR1 SGHNT and CDR2 YYREEE (reference sequence). The CDR3 length is 13 residues. V was trimmed by 1 base and J by 8 bases, leaving 10 bases between them. The CDR3 here is CASSLRAGDIQYF. Written as DNA, the CDR3 is TGTGCCAGCAGCTTGAGGGCCGGGGACATTCAGTACTTC.

J is TRBJ2-1 and V is TRBV4-1; 10 bases fit TRBD2. This CDR3 is 16 amino acids long. The germline V gene encodes CDR1 MGHRA and CDR2 YSYEKL. The V segment lost 4 bases and the J segment 4 bases; nucleotides outside the gene matches: 7. The CDR3 bases are TGCGCCAGCAGCCTCGACAGACTAGCGGGTTACAATGAGCAGTTCTTC. Translation: CASSLDRLAGYNEQFF.

The V call is TRBV18, the J call TRBJ1-3, with no clear D. Germline V lookup: CDR1 KGHSH, CDR2 LQKENI. Deletions cut 6 bases from V and 4 bases from J, with 10 bases between. The CDR3 length is 13 residues. This CDR3 is CASSALEGNTIYF. In nucleotides, the CDR3 is TGTGCCAGCTCCGCACTCGAGGGAAACACCATATATTTT.

J is TRBJ2-7 and V is TRBV28; possible D gene TRBD1, 6 bases. Germline lookup yields CDR1 MDHEN and CDR2 SYDVKM. With 3 bases removed from V and 1 base from J, the gap between germline ends came to 13 bases. This CDR3 is 15 amino acids long. CDR3 amino acids: CASSLYGTPSYEQYF. CDR3 bases: TGTGCCAGCAGTTTGTATGGGACACCTTCCTACGAGCAGTACTTC.

The chain carries TRBV23-1 and TRBJ2-7; D is possibly TRBD1 (6 bases). TRBV23-1 is an ORF, and what it does is uncertain. The length of the CDR3 is 16 residues. V was trimmed by 5 bases and J by 4 bases, leaving 21 bases between them. The CDR3 DNA reads as TGCGCCAGCAGTACTCGACAGGACCCAAGCCGATACGAGCAGTACTTC. Translation: CASSTRQDPSRYEQYF.

This rearrangement joins TRBV28 to TRBJ2-2; 8 bases are shared with TRBD2. Germline V CDR1 and CDR2: MDHEN, SYDVKM. J was trimmed by 9 bases and V by 8 bases; bases with no gene match: 5. The CDR3 has 12 amino acids. DNA for the CDR3: TGTGCCAGCCGGCGCGGGAGGTGGGAGCTGTTTTTT. Amino acid sequence: CASRRGRWELFF.

The chain carries TRBV10-2 and TRBJ1-3; 9 nucleotides agree with TRBD1. Germline CDR1 reads WSHSY; CDR2 reads SAAADI. CDR3 length equals 16 residues. V was pared by 2 bases and J by 2 bases, with 4 bases of the junction left unmatched. The CDR3 coding sequence is TGCGCCAGCAGTGAGCCCTGGACAGGGGCTGGAAACACCATATATTTT. Translation: CASSEPWTGAGNTIYF.

The chain employs TRBV18 and TRBJ2-5; 9 bases are a match to TRBD2. The CDR3 sequence is 14 residues long. The germline V gene has CDR1 KGHSH and CDR2 LQKENI. The V segment lost 4 bases and the J segment 4 bases; nucleotides outside the gene matches: 4. The CDR3 protein is CASSLGLATETQYF. In DNA form, the CDR3 reads TGTGCCAGCTCACTCGGACTAGCGACAGAGACCCAGTACTTC.

This clone was observed a single time. V is TRBV27 and J is TRBJ2-1; D is undetermined. CDR3 length equals 14 residues. Trimming took off 2 bases at V and 1 base at J, with 6 bases between the two ends. Germline V lookup: CDR1 MNHEY, CDR2 SMNVEV (reference sequence). The CDR3 nucleotides are TGTGCCAGCAGTTTAGAGCAATCCTACAATGAGCAGTTCTTC. Translation: CASSLEQSYNEQFF.

This clone has a single count. This chain connects TRBV10-2 to TRBJ1-2; D perhaps matches TRBD1 (6 bases). V shed 10 bases and J shed 2 bases, with 14 bases lying between them. Per the germline V gene, CDR1 is WSHSY and CDR2 is SAAADI. The CDR3 length is 13 residues. CDR3 sequence reads: CATHTGLNYGYTF. The CDR3 DNA is TGCGCCACGCATACAGGGTTGAACTATGGCTACACCTTC.

Here the CDR3 DNA reads TGTGCCACCAGCAGAGATCAGCGGGGACAGGGGGCGGGTAGCAATCAGCCCCAGCATTTT. It encodes CATSRDQRGQGAGSNQPQHF. The chain recombines TRBV15 with TRBJ1-5; 12 positions agree with TRBD1. The CDR3 spans 20 residues. Per germline, CDR1 LNHNV and CDR2 YYDKDF (reference sequence). With 0 bases clipped from V and 0 bases from J, the junction kept 9 bases outside the gene matches.

The chain employs TRBV6-1 and TRBJ2-1; 9 bases match TRBD2. The CDR3 has 15 residues. Germline V gene lookup returns CDR1 MNHNS and CDR2 SASEGT. V lost 6 bases and J lost 3; bases outside the gene matches: 6. In DNA, the CDR3 is TGTGCCAGCAGGAGTAATAGCGGGAGCTACAATGAGCAGTTCTTC. Translated, it gives CASRSNSGSYNEQFF.

This chain connects TRBV6-5 to TRBJ2-7; TRBD2 might be the D (6 bases). Germline-derived CDR1 and CDR2 are MNHEY and SVGAGI. Between the trimmed V and J ends, which lost 2 bases and 12 bases, there was a span of 11 bases. The CDR3 has 11 residues. CDR3 coding DNA: TGTGCCAGCAGTTACGGGGGGACGTCGTACTTC. Its translation is CASSYGGTSYF.

This rearrangement joins TRBV11-2 to TRBJ2-1; 12 bases match TRBD2. The trim removed 1 base at V and 2 bases at J, leaving 9 bases unmatched. The V gene's germline CDR1 is SGHAT and CDR2 FQNNGV. The CDR3 runs to 19 residues. The CDR3 sequence is CASSLGSVTSGSPYNEQFF. CDR3 DNA: TGTGCCAGCAGCTTAGGATCGGTGACTAGCGGGAGTCCCTACAATGAGCAGTTCTTC.

J is TRBJ2-5 and V is TRBV14; D may be TRBD1 (8 bases). The J call is uncertain, as TRBJ2-7 better fits the DNA end. Germline-derived CDR1 and CDR2 are SGHDN and FVKESK. The CDR3 is made up of 15 amino acids. The chain's CDR3 is CASSLTGGERYEQYF. The CDR3 nucleotides read TGTGCCAGCAGCCTAACAGGGGGGGAACGCTACGAGCAGTACTTC.

The rearrangement uses TRBV5-1 and TRBJ1-4, with TRBD1 matching 8 bases. Germline CDR1 reads SGHRS; CDR2 reads YFSETQ. Trimming took 4 bases from V and 7 from J; bases not matched to a gene: 12. The CDR3 has 16 amino acids. The chain's CDR3 is CASSGGYRGESEKLFF. Written as DNA, the CDR3 is TGCGCCAGCAGCGGGGGTTACAGGGGGGAGAGTGAAAAACTGTTTTTT. Filled out from reference TRBV5-1 and TRBJ1-4, the complete variable domain reads KAGVTQTPRYLIKTRGQQVTLSCSPISGHRSVSWYQQTPGQGLQFLFEYFSETQRNKGNFPGRFSGRQFSNSRSEMNVSTLELGDSALYLCASSGGYRGESEKLFFGSGTQLSVL.

The chain carries TRBV5-6 and TRBJ2-5, with D perhaps TRBD2 (6 bases). Germline V gene sequence: CDR1 SGHDT, CDR2 YYEEEE. The CDR3 is 12 amino acids. Trimming removed 4 bases at V and 5 bases at J, with 9 bases between. This CDR3 is CASSRGGETQYF. Written as DNA, the CDR3 is TGTGCCAGCAGCCGAGGAGGGGAGACCCAGTACTTC.

The chain joins TRBV20-1 to TRBJ2-1; 7 bases line up with TRBD2. The CDR3 has 11 residues. The V gene's germline CDR1 is DFQATT and CDR2 SNEGSKA (reference sequence). The ends lost 6 bases at V and 15 bases at J; junction bases unmatched: 11. DNA of the CDR3: TGCAGTGCATTGGATGGCGGGAGTGTGTTCTTC. Its protein product is CSALDGGSVFF.

The chain joins TRBV10-3 to TRBJ1-5; 9 bases agree with TRBD1. The V segment lost 4 bases and the J segment 4 bases; nucleotides outside the gene matches: 2. The CDR3 spans 14 residues. Germline CDR1 reads ENHRY; CDR2 reads SYGVKD. The CDR3 nucleotides read TGTGCCATCAGTGGACAGGGGGGGAATCAGCCCCAGCATTTT. Translating it yields CAISGQGGNQPQHF.

This rearrangement joins TRBV6-5 to TRBJ1-5; D gene unclear. V dropped 0 bases and J dropped 1 base, with 7 bases sitting between them. This CDR3 is 15 amino acids long. The germline CDR1 and CDR2 sequences are MNHEY and SVGAGI. CDR3 bases: TGTGCCAGCAGTTACTCGTGGCAGAGCAATCAGCCCCAGCATTTT. Encoded protein: CASSYSWQSNQPQHF.

A single count supports this clone. The rearrangement links TRBV11-2 to TRBJ2-1; 7 bases map to TRBD2. Germline V gives CDR1 SGHAT, CDR2 FQNNGV. V shed 5 bases, J shed 9 bases, and the junction held 1 base outside the gene matches. The CDR3 covers 11 residues. The CDR3 loop reads CASSTSVEQFF. As DNA, the CDR3 is TGTGCCAGCAGCACTAGCGTTGAGCAGTTCTTC.

The CDR3 loop reads CASSYSAGPLGNEQYF. The CDR3, as DNA: TGTGCCAGCAGTTACTCCGCAGGACCCCTCGGGAACGAGCAGTACTTC. The rearrangement joins TRBV6-5 to TRBJ2-5; D is possibly TRBD2 (5 bases). The DNA end lines up better with TRBJ2-7; the J call may be wrong. The CDR3 consists of 16 residues. Looked up from germline, CDR1 is MNHEY and CDR2 is SVGAGI.

The chain combines TRBV7-2 with TRBJ1-5; D is unresolved. This CDR3 has 13 residues. V was cut by 1 base and J by 4 bases, with 5 bases left in between. Germline V gene sequence: CDR1 SGHTA, CDR2 FQGNSA. The CDR3 region is CASSLVQNQPQHF. CDR3 coding DNA: TGTGCCAGCAGCTTAGTCCAGAATCAGCCCCAGCATTTT.

The CDR3 sequence is CASSPQGLYSYEQYF. The CDR3 DNA is TGCGCCAGCAGCCCCCAAGGACTATACTCCTACGAGCAGTACTTC. This rearrangement joins TRBV5-1 to TRBJ2-7; weak D call: TRBD2 (6 bases). Germline V gives CDR1 SGHRS, CDR2 YFSETQ. The CDR3 length is 15 residues. Trimming removed 4 bases at V and 0 bases at J, with 14 bases between. Full variable domain (remainder filled in from reference TRBV5-1 and TRBJ2-7): KAGVTQTPRYLIKTRGQQVTLSCSPISGHRSVSWYQQTPGQGLQFLFEYFSETQRNKGNFPGRFSGRQFSNSRSEMNVSTLELGDSALYLCASSPQGLYSYEQYFGPGTRLTVT.

This chain joins TRBV18 and TRBJ2-1; 8 nucleotides align to TRBD2. CDR1 is KGHSH and CDR2 is LQKENI in the germline V gene. This CDR3 is built from 14 residues. After removal of 3 bases from V and 4 bases from J, the junction contained 2 bases not matched to a gene. The CDR3 sequence is CASSPGGGYNEQFF. The CDR3 DNA follows: TGTGCCAGCTCACCGGGCGGGGGGTACAATGAGCAGTTCTTC.

This sequence joins TRBV4-3 and TRBJ2-2, with 10 bases matching TRBD1. The V and J ends lost 1 base and 1 base, in that order; junction bases with no gene match: 0. The length of the CDR3 is 16 residues. From germline, CDR1 is LGHNA and CDR2 YSLEER. For the CDR3, the DNA is TGCGCCAGCAGCCAAGGGACAGGGGGGAACACCGGGGAGCTGTTTTTT. It specifies CASSQGTGGNTGELFF.

This clone was observed once. This chain connects TRBV9 to TRBJ2-3; 7 nucleotides match TRBD2. Germline V gene lookup returns CDR1 SGDLS and CDR2 YYNGEE. The CDR3 totals 18 residues. Trimming at V came to 3 bases and at J to 0 bases, leaving 13 bases not matched to a gene. The CDR3 DNA reads TGTGCCAGCAGCGGAAGTAGCCCCTCGGGACTAAGCACAGATACGCAGTATTTT. Protein product: CASSGSSPSGLSTDTQYF.

This clone is a singleton in its sample. The chain couples TRBV28 to TRBJ2-3; TRBD2 might be the D (7 bases). This CDR3 region has 16 residues. Between the trimmed V and J ends, which lost 3 bases and 4 bases, there was a span of 17 bases. CDR1 MDHEN and CDR2 SYDVKM come from the germline V gene. CDR3 loop: CASSFLGGRRSDTQYF. CDR3 nucleotides: TGTGCCAGCAGTTTTTTGGGGGGGCGTAGGTCAGATACGCAGTATTTT.